This TCR beta chain was identified during a study of cytomegalovirus exposure and HLA in healthy donors. The study's findings and limits: From TCR beta sequences, most subjects' HLA-A and HLA-B alleles were reportedly predicted accurately. In a later analysis, TCR association rates varied by HLA locus: DRB1 most, HLA-C fewest.

PCR involved 60 Vbeta and 13 Jbeta primers. Libraries were prepared by immunoSEQ multiplex PCR; TCRdb keeps only in-frame clonotypes and omits some of them. Among over 150,000 clones listed, about 80% were seen once. Concerning this clone itself: The antigen remains unidentified.

Germline assignment: CDR1 MNHEY and CDR2 SMNVEV (reference sequence). Trimming stripped 6 bases from V and 4 bases from J, with 12 bases between. The CDR3 is 13 amino acids. Sequencing was done on a sample of PBMCs. The chain joins TRBV27 to TRBJ1-2; a weak D match, TRBD1 (5 bases). This TCR derives from a woman aged 60-75 years in good health and CMV-seropositive. The CDR3: CASRATATYGYTF. The CDR3 nucleotides read TGTGCCAGCAGGGCGACAGCCACCTATGGCTACACCTTC.